These 22 T cell receptor beta chains originate from one sample sequenced in a study of cytomegalovirus exposure and HLA in healthy donors. Use of 60 Vbeta and 13 Jbeta primers characterized the PCR. The assay was immunoSEQ multiplex PCR, and TCRdb's table has in-frame clones only and misses some. The sample holds around 31,000 clones. The sequencing input was PBMCs. All receptors come from a young man in good health and CMV-seronegative.

This clone is deemed medium-sized by its frequency. The chain is built from TRBV4-3 and TRBJ1-4; 10 bases fit TRBD1. CDR1 and CDR2 from the germline V gene are LGHNA and YSLEER. The V and J ends lost 3 bases and 7 bases, in that order; junction bases with no gene match: 8. This CDR3 contains 16 residues. CDR3 DNA sequence: TGCGCCAGCAGCCAGGGCCGGGGACAGGGGTCTGAAAAACTGTTTTTT. This gives the protein CASSQGRGQGSEKLFF.

The rearrangement uses TRBV19 and TRBJ2-3, with TRBD2 matching 9 bases. This CDR3 is built from 14 residues. CDR1 is LNHDA, CDR2 SQIVND, per germline (reference sequence). The V and J ends lost 5 bases and 2 bases, in that order; junction bases with no gene match: 2. CDR3 in amino acids: CASSASGITDTQYF. In DNA, the CDR3 is TGTGCCAGTAGTGCTAGCGGGATCACAGATACGCAGTATTTT.

J is TRBJ2-1 and V is TRBV30, with D possibly being TRBD2 (5 bases). Germline CDR1 and CDR2: GTSNPN and SVGIG (reference sequence). The CDR3 has 13 amino acids. The CDR3 nucleotides are TGTGGGGGATTCAGTAACCCGGGAAATGAGCAGTTCTTC. Protein product: CGGFSNPGNEQFF.

The chain uses TRBV18 and TRBJ2-1; 8 nucleotides align to TRBD2. The CDR3 covers 16 residues. The germline V gene encodes CDR1 KGHSH and CDR2 LQKENI. After removal of 6 bases from V and 5 bases from J, the junction contained 12 bases not matched to a gene. CDR3 sequence: CASSLMLAGGDNEQFF. CDR3 nucleotides: TGTGCCAGCTCCCTCATGTTGGCGGGGGGAGACAATGAGCAGTTCTTC.

The rearrangement links TRBV18 to TRBJ1-1, with a tentative D call TRBD1 (6 bases). The V end lost 4 bases, the J end lost 5 bases, and 17 bases lay between the germline ends. Germline CDR1 KGHSH, CDR2 LQKENI. This CDR3 comprises 15 residues. CDR3 bases: TGTGCCAGCTCACAGTTCGACAGAACAGGGACTGAAGCTTTCTTT. This gives the protein CASSQFDRTGTEAFF. Looking up the rest from reference TRBV18 and TRBJ1-1 gives the full variable domain: NAGVMQNPRHLVRRRGQEARLRCSPMKGHSHVYWYRQLPEEGLKFMVYLQKENIIDESGMPKERFSAEFPKEGPSILRIQQVVRGDSAAYFCASSQFDRTGTEAFFGQGTRLTVV.

This chain joins TRBV18 and TRBJ1-1; 8 bases are shared with TRBD1. The junction had 12 bases not matched to a gene; V was cut back by 6 bases and J by 6 bases. The CDR3 is 15 residues long. Germline V CDR1 and CDR2: KGHSH, LQKENI. The DNA of the CDR3 is TGTGCCAGCTCGGATAACAGGGGGAGGGTTGCTGAAGCTTTCTTT. It encodes CASSDNRGRVAEAFF.

The chain uses TRBV7-9 and TRBJ2-7, with D perhaps TRBD1 (6 bases). The V end lost 0 bases, the J end lost 0 bases, and 9 bases lay between the germline ends. Germline V gives CDR1 SEHNR, CDR2 FQNEAQ (reference sequence). The CDR3 runs 15 residues. The CDR3 protein is CASSLAQGLSYEQYF. The CDR3 bases are TGTGCCAGCAGCTTAGCCCAGGGGCTCTCCTACGAGCAGTACTTC.

CDR3 DNA: TGTGCCAGCTCACGTAGACAGGGGTTATCCTACGAGCAGTACTTC. This gives the protein CASSRRQGLSYEQYF. This chain connects TRBV18 to TRBJ2-7; 8 positions match TRBD1. CDR1 is KGHSH and CDR2 is LQKENI in the germline V gene. The J segment lost 1 base and the V segment lost 4 bases, leaving 6 bases of the junction unmatched. The CDR3 loop spans 15 amino acids.

CDR3 region: CASSSPLTGVYGYTF. The DNA of the CDR3 is TGTGCCAGCAGTTCACCTCTGACAGGGGTATATGGCTACACCTTC. The V and J genes are TRBV28 and TRBJ1-2; 8 positions match TRBD1. Germline V gene data show CDR1 as MDHEN and CDR2 as SYDVKM. V was clipped by 4 bases and J by 5 bases; unmatched bases: 9. The CDR3 is 15 amino acids.

The rearrangement uses TRBV19 and TRBJ2-7; TRBD2 aligns across 7 bases. This CDR3 contains 16 residues. The germline V gene has CDR1 LNHDA and CDR2 SQIVND (reference sequence). V shed 3 bases, J shed 0 bases, and the junction held 8 bases outside the gene matches. In DNA, the CDR3 is TGTGCCAGTAGTATTGGGAGAAGCGGGAACTCCTACGAGCAGTACTTC. Translated, it gives CASSIGRSGNSYEQYF.

The chain carries TRBV27 and TRBJ1-1; no definite D call. Trimming took 6 bases from V and 7 from J, leaving 9 bases between them. The germline V gene has CDR1 MNHEY and CDR2 SMNVEV (reference sequence). The CDR3 runs 11 residues. The CDR3 spells CASRLRSEAFF. The CDR3 DNA is TGTGCCAGCAGATTAAGGAGTGAAGCTTTCTTT.

V and J are TRBV7-3 and TRBJ1-6, with a tentative D call TRBD1 (5 bases). The CDR3 is 15 amino acids. The germline gives CDR1 SGHTA, CDR2 FQGTGA. V gave up 1 base and J gave up 10 bases, with 14 bases separating them. Here the CDR3 DNA reads TGTGCCAGCAGCTTAATTGCAGGGAAAGGGTCACCCCTCCACTTT. It translates to CASSLIAGKGSPLHF.

J is TRBJ2-2 and V is TRBV30, with 10 bases fitting TRBD2. In germline, CDR1 is GTSNPN, CDR2 SVGIG (reference sequence). CDR3 length: 19 amino acids. Trimming at V came to 7 bases and at J to 3 bases, leaving 20 bases not matched to a gene. The CDR3, as DNA: TGTGCCTCGTTCGGATTAACAAGCGGGAGGGCCCTCGACACCGGGGAGCTGTTTTTT. The encoded protein is CASFGLTSGRALDTGELFF.

The chain recombines TRBV5-1 with TRBJ2-7; D is undetermined. Trimming removed 0 bases from V and 1 base from J, with 8 bases in between. The CDR3 is 14 residues long. The germline gives CDR1 SGHRS, CDR2 YFSETQ. The CDR3 loop reads CASSLDPTSYEQYF. As DNA, the CDR3 is TGCGCCAGCAGCTTGGATCCCACTTCCTACGAGCAGTACTTC.

The rearrangement joins TRBV6-5 to TRBJ2-3, with D unclear. Germline loops: CDR1 MNHEY, CDR2 SVGAGI. Trimming stripped 4 bases from V and 5 bases from J, with 7 bases between. CDR3 length: 12 amino acids. The CDR3 spells CASSSLEDTQYF. CDR3 DNA sequence: TGTGCCAGCAGTTCACTTGAAGATACGCAGTATTTT.

The chain recombines TRBV18 with TRBJ2-7; 8 bases map to TRBD1. V was clipped by 5 bases and J by 3 bases; unmatched bases: 15. This CDR3 is 17 amino acids long. Germline V gene sequence: CDR1 KGHSH, CDR2 LQKENI. CDR3 DNA sequence: TGTGCCAGCTCAGCTGGTTTCGCGACAGGGGCGATCTACGAGCAGTACTTC. This codes for CASSAGFATGAIYEQYF.

V is TRBV27 and J is TRBJ2-7; TRBD1 aligns across 8 bases. This CDR3 comprises 15 residues. Germline values: CDR1 MNHEY, CDR2 SMNVEV (reference sequence). J was trimmed by 4 bases and V by 5 bases; bases with no gene match: 10. The CDR3 DNA follows: TGTGCCAGCAGTCTTTCGACAGGGGTGGGGTACGAGCAGTACTTC. Its translation is CASSLSTGVGYEQYF.

The chain has TRBV5-1 and TRBJ2-5, with a weak D call TRBD1 (5 bases). V dropped 2 bases and J dropped 1 base, with 9 bases sitting between them. CDR3 size: 14 residues. Germline CDR1 and CDR2: SGHRS and YFSETQ. This CDR3 is CASSLYRSQETQYF. The CDR3 nucleotides read TGCGCCAGCAGCTTATACAGGTCCCAAGAGACCCAGTACTTC.

This chain uses TRBV7-2 with TRBJ1-2, with 8 bases matching TRBD1. The V segment lost 5 bases and the J segment 0 bases; nucleotides outside the gene matches: 2. CDR1 is SGHTA, CDR2 FQGNSA, per germline. This CDR3 comprises 14 residues. The CDR3 DNA follows: TGTGCCAGCAGCGGACAGGGATCTAACTATGGCTACACCTTC. It specifies CASSGQGSNYGYTF.

The chain employs TRBV5-6 and TRBJ1-2, with 9 nucleotides matching TRBD1. The V gene end was trimmed by 1 base and the J gene end by 5 bases; junction bases not matched to a gene: 6. Germline V gives CDR1 SGHDT, CDR2 YYEEEE. The CDR3 consists of 15 residues. CDR3 nucleotide sequence: TGTGCCAGCAGCTTGAATGGGGGGACAGGGTATGGCTACACCTTC. Its translation is CASSLNGGTGYGYTF.

The chain recombines TRBV28 with TRBJ2-5; D is possibly TRBD2 (6 bases). The J call may be in error: the DNA end matches TRBJ2-7 better. Germline CDR1 and CDR2: MDHEN and SYDVKM. There are 11 residues in the CDR3. CDR3 in DNA: TGTGCCATCGGAGGGAAGTACGAGCAGTACTTC. Protein sequence: CAIGGKYEQYF.

V gene TRBV9 combines with J gene TRBJ1-1, with 9 bases aligning to TRBD1. Trimming cost V 3 bases and J 6 bases; bases outside gene matches: 6. This CDR3 is 14 amino acids long. The germline V gene encodes CDR1 SGDLS and CDR2 YYNGEE. The CDR3, as DNA: TGTGCCAGCAGCGCGGGACAGGGTGTGGCTGAAGCTTTCTTT. Translation gives CASSAGQGVAEAFF.